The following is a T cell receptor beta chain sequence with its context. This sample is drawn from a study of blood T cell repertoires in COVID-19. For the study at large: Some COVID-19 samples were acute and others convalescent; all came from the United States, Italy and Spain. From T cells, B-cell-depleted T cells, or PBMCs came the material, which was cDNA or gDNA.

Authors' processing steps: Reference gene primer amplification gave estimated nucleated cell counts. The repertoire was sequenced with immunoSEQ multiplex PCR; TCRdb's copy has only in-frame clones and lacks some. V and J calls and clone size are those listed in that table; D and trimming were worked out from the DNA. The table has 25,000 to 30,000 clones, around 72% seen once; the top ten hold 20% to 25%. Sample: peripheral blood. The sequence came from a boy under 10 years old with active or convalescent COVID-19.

The chain's CDR3 is CASEPHSSYGYTF. CDR3 DNA sequence: TGTGCCTCCGAGCCCCACAGCTCATATGGCTACACCTTC. The V and J genes are TRBV6-1 and TRBJ1-2; D gene ambiguous. CDR3 length equals 13 residues. CDR1 is MNHNS, CDR2 SASEGT, per germline. The V end lost 11 bases, the J end lost 5 bases, and 18 bases lay between the germline ends.